This T cell receptor (beta chain) was sequenced during a study of cytomegalovirus exposure and HLA in healthy donors. The PCR contained 60 Vbeta and 13 Jbeta primers. Produced via immunoSEQ multiplex PCR; TCRdb's table is partial and in-frame only. The sample lists about 160,000 clones, approximately 70% seen once, with approximately 7.1% in the top ten. Per the germline V gene, CDR1 is SGHNT and CDR2 is YENEEA. Trimming took off 0 bases at V and 1 base at J, with 6 bases between the two ends. This CDR3 has 14 amino acids. This clonotype was sampled from a man aged 35-49 years in good health and CMV-seropositive. The rearrangement links TRBV11-3 to TRBJ1-1; no clear D gene. The sequenced sample was PBMCs. In DNA, the CDR3 is TGTGCCAGCAGCTTAGATGTCTCGAACACTGAAGCTTTCTTT. Its protein product is CASSLDVSNTEAFF.